This T cell receptor beta chain came from a study of T cells in tuberculosis. Study findings and constraints: GMM-specific TCRs were nearer to active tuberculosis alpha repertoires, suggesting expansion. Active tuberculosis patients had shorter CDR3-alpha; the beta difference was nonsignificant.

The time point was: new active TB diagnosis, blood taken before or within 7 days of starting treatment. Patients were newly diagnosed, HIV-seronegative, and aged 18 or older. On average around 100,000 T cells per donor were immunosequenced. About this clone: Its antigen is as yet unknown.

Produced via immunoSEQ multiplex PCR; TCRdb's table is partial and in-frame only. The table records about 22,000 clones, approximately 85% of them present only once. The germline CDR1 and CDR2 sequences are SGHRS and YFSETQ. V gave up 3 bases and J gave up 0 bases, with 11 bases separating them. CDR3 length: 15 amino acids. Sequencing used PBMCs, obtained at tuberculosis diagnosis. The rearrangement joins TRBV5-1 to TRBJ2-3; no clear D gene. This TCR was sampled from an adult with tuberculosis. CDR3 in DNA: TGCGCCAGCAGCTCCCGCGGCGCTAGCACAGATACGCAGTATTTT. Translated, it gives CASSSRGASTDTQYF. The whole variable domain, filled in from reference TRBV5-1 and TRBJ2-3, reads KAGVTQTPRYLIKTRGQQVTLSCSPISGHRSVSWYQQTPGQGLQFLFEYFSETQRNKGNFPGRFSGRQFSNSRSEMNVSTLELGDSALYLCASSSRGASTDTQYFGPGTRLTVL.